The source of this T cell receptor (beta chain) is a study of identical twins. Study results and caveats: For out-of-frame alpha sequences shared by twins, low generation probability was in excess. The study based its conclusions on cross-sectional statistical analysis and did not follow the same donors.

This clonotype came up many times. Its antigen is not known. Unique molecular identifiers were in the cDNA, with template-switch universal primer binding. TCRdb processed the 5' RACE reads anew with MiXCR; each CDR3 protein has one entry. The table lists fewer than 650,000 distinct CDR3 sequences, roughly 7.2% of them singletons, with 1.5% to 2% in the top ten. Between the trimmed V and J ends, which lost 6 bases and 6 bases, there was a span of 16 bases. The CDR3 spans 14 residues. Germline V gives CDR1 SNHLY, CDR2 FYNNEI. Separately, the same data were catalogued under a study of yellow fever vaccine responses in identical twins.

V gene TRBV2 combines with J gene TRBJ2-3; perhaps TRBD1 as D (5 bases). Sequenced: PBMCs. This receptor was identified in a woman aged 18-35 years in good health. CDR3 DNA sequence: TGTGCCAGCAGAGGGGTGGACCTACCGGATACGCAGTATTTT. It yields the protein CASRGVDLPDTQYF.